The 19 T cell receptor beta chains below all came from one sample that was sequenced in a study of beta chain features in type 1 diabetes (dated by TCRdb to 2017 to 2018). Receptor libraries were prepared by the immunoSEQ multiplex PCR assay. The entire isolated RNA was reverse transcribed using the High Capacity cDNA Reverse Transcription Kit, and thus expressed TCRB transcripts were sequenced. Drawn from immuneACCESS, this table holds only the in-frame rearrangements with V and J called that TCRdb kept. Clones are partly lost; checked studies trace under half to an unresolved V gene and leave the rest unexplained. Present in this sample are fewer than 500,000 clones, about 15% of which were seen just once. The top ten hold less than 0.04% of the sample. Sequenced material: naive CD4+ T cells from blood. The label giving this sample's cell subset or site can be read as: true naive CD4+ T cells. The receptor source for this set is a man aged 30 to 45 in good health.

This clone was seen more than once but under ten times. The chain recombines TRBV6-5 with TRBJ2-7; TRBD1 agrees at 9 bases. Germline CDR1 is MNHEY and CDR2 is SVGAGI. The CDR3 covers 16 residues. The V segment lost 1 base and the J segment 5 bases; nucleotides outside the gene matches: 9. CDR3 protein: CASSYFSGTGPNEQYF. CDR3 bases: TGTGCCAGCAGTTACTTCTCCGGGACAGGGCCCAACGAGCAGTACTTC.

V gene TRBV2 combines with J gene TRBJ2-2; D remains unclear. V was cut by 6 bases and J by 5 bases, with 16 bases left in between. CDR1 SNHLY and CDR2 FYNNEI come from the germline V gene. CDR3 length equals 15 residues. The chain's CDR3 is CASRENGRSTGELFF. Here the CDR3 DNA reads TGTGCCAGCAGAGAGAATGGGCGCTCGACCGGGGAGCTGTTTTTT. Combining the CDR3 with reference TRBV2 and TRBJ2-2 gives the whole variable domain EPEVTQTPSHQVTQMGQEVILRCVPISNHLYFYWYRQILGQKVEFLVSFYNNEISEKSEIFDDQFSVERPDGSNFTLKIRSTKLEDSAMYFCASRENGRSTGELFFGEGSRLTVL.

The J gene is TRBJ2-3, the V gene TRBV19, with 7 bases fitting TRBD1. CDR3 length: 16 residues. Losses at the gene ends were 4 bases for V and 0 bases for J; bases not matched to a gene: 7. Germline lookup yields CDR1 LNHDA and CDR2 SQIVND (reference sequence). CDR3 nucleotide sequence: TGTGCCAGTAGTACCAGGGGGACCACTAGCACAGATACGCAGTATTTT. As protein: CASSTRGTTSTDTQYF.

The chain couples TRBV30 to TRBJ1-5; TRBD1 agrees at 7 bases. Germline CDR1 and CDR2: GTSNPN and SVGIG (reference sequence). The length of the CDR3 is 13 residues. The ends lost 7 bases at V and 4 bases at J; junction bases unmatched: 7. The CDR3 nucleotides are TGTGCCTCTTCGACAGGGACTAATCAGCCCCAGCATTTT. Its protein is CASSTGTNQPQHF.

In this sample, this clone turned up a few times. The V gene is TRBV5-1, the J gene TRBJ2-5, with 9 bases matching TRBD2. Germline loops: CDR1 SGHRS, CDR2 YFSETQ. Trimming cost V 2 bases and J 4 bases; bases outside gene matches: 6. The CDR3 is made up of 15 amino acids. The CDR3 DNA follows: TGCGCCAGCAGCTTCGCGGGACTAGCTGGAGAGACCCAGTACTTC. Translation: CASSFAGLAGETQYF.

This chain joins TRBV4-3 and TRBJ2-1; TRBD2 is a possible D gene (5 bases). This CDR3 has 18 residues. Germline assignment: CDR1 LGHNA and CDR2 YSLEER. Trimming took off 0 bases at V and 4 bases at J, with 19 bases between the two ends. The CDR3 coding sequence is TGCGCCAGCAGCCAAGATCTAGCCCGGAGCTCCGGGTACAATGAGCAGTTCTTC. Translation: CASSQDLARSSGYNEQFF.

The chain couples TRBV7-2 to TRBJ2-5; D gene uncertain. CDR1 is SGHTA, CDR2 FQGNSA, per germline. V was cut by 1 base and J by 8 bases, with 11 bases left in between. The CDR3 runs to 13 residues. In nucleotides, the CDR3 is TGTGCCAGCAGCTTAGACACCAAGAAAACCCAGTACTTC. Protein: CASSLDTKKTQYF.

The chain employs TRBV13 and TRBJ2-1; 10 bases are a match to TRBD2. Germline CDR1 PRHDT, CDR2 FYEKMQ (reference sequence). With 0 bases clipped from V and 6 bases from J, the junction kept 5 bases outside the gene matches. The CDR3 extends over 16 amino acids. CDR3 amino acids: CASSLGTSGYGNEQFF. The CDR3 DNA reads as TGTGCCAGCAGCTTAGGGACTAGCGGGTACGGCAATGAGCAGTTCTTC.

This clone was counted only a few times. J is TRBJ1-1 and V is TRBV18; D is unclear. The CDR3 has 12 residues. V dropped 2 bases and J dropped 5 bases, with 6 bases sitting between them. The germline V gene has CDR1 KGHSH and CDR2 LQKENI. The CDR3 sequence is CASSPMGTEAFF. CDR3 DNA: TGTGCCAGCTCACCAATGGGGACTGAAGCTTTCTTT.

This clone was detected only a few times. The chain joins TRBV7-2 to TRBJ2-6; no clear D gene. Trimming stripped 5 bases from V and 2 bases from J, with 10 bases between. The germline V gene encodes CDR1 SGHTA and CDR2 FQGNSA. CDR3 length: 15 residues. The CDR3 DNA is TGTGCCAGCAGCCCCGAGTTGGCTGGGGCCAACGTCCTGACTTTC. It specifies CASSPELAGANVLTF.

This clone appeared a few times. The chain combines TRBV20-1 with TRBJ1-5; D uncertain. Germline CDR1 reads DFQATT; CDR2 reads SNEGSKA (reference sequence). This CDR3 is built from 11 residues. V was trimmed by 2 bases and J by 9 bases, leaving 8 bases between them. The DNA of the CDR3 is TGCAGTGCTAGATCTTCGGGGCCCCAGCATTTT. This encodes CSARSSGPQHF.

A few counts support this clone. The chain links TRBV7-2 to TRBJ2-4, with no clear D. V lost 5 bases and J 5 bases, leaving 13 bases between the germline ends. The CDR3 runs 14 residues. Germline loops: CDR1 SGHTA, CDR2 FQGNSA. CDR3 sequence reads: CASSPRVRQNIQYF. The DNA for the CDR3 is TGTGCCAGCAGCCCCCGCGTCAGGCAAAACATTCAGTACTTC.

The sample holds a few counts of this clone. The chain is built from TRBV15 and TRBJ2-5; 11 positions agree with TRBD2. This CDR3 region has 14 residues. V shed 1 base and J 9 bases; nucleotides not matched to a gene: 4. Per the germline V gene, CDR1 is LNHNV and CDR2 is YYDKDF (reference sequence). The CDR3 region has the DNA TGTGCCACCAGCAGAGTGACTAGCGGGGCGGCCCAGTACTTC. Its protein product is CATSRVTSGAAQYF. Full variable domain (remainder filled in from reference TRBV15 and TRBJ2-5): DAMVIQNPRYQVTQFGKPVTLSCSQTLNHNVMYWYQQKSSQAPKLLFHYYDKDFNNEADTPDNFQSRRPNTSFCFLDIRSPGLGDTAMYLCATSRVTSGAAQYFGPGTRLLVL.

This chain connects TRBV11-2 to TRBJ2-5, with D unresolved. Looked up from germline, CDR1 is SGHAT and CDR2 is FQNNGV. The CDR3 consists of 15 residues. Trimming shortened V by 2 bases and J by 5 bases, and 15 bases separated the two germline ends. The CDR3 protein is CASSLTHGQAETQYF. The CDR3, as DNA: TGTGCCAGCAGCTTAACCCATGGGCAGGCGGAGACCCAGTACTTC.

This CDR3 is CASSRPSGRAMETQYF. In DNA, the CDR3 is TGTGCCAGCAGCCGTCCCAGCGGGAGGGCCATGGAGACCCAGTACTTC. The gene calls are TRBV6-6 and TRBJ2-5, with TRBD2 identical over 10 bases. The CDR3 is 16 residues long. Germline V gene lookup returns CDR1 MNHNY and CDR2 SVGAGI (reference sequence). Trimming at V came to 6 bases and at J to 5 bases, leaving 12 bases not matched to a gene.

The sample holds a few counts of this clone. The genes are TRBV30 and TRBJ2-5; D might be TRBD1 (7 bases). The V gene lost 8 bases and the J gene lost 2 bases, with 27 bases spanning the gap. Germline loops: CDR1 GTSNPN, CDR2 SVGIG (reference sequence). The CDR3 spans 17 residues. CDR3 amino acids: CARREKGAPLGQETQYF. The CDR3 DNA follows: TGTGCCCGGCGGGAAAAGGGGGCCCCCCTGGGGCAAGAGACCCAGTACTTC.

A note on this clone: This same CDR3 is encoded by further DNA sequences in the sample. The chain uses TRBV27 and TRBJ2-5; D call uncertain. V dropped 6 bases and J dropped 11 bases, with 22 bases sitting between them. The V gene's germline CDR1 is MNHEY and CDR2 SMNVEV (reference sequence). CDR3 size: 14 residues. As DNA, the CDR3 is TGTGCCAGCAGAGACCCCCTCCGGACCGAGGAACAGTACTTC. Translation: CASRDPLRTEEQYF.

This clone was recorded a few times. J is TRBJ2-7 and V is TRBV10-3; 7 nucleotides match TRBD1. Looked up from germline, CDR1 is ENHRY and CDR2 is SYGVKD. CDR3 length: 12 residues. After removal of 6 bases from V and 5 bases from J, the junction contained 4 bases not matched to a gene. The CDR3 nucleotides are TGTGCCATCAGCGTTACAGGGGACGAGCAGTACTTC. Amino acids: CAISVTGDEQYF.

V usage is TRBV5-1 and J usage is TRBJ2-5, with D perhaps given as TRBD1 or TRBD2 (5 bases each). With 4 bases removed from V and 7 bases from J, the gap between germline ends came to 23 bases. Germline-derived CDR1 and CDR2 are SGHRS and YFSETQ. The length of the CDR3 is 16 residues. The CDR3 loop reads CASSGKPGRDAGTQYF. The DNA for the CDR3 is TGCGCCAGCAGCGGAAAACCGGGACGTGATGCCGGGACCCAGTACTTC.